This T cell receptor beta chain was profiled in a study of identical twins. Germline V gives CDR1 MDHEN, CDR2 SYDVKM. There are 15 residues in the CDR3. The V end lost 7 bases, the J end lost 8 bases, and 21 bases lay between the germline ends. In this sample, this clonotype turned up a few times. Donors were all healthy Caucasians. A universal primer site came from template switching; cDNA carried unique molecular identifiers. TCRdb called the 5' RACE reads again in MiXCR, with one record for every CDR3 protein. The table records approximately 890,000 distinct CDR3 sequences, roughly 12% of them present only once. Another study also made use of these data, one on yellow fever vaccine responses in identical twins.

The origin of this receptor is a young woman in good health. Sequencing was carried out using PBMCs. This rearrangement joins TRBV28 to TRBJ2-1; D is perhaps TRBD2 (7 bases). The CDR3 sequence: CASTKGGPAIDEQFF. Written as DNA, the CDR3 is TGTGCCAGCACCAAGGGGGGGCCCGCAATCGATGAGCAGTTCTTC.